Listed below are T cell receptor beta chains from one sample, sequenced in a study of Ad26.COV2.S vaccination and SARS-CoV-2 variants. Repertoires were generated with immunoSEQ multiplex PCR, while TCRdb's copy carries only in-frame clones and drops some. The sample consists of 330,000 or so clones, roughly nine tenths of them appearing once. This specimen consisted of peripheral blood, obtained in a trial of Ad26.COV2.S vaccine versus placebo. The receptors were gathered from a person between 18 and 65 years old who received the Ad26.COV2.S COVID-19 vaccine or a placebo. The CDR3 runs from the conserved cysteine through the conserved F or W. A D gene is named only where the DNA matches it firmly. Rows give clone size only sometimes, using once, few, many, or a class for an expanded clone.

j_call,clone_size,v_call,d_call,cdr3_nt,cdr3_aa
TRBJ1-3,few,TRBV27,-,TGTGCCAGCAGTTTATCAGGCTCTGGAAACACCATATATTTT,CASSLSGSGNTIYF
TRBJ1-4,-,TRBV5-4,-,TGTGCCAGCAGCTTGGTAGGAGAAAAACTGTTTTTT,CASSLVGEKLFF
TRBJ1-5,-,TRBV19,-,TGTGCCAGTAGTCTTTTTGTCCTGACCGTACCTCCCCTATATAGCAATCAGCCCCAGCATTTT,CASSLFVLTVPPLYSNQPQHF
TRBJ1-1,-,TRBV2,-,TGTGCCAGCAGTGAAGGGGGGGGTATGAACACTGAAGCTTTCTTT,CASSEGGGMNTEAFF
TRBJ1-2,-,TRBV4-3,-,TGCGCCAGCAGCCAAGAAACTGGGGGATATGGCTACACCTTC,CASSQETGGYGYTF
TRBJ1-4,-,TRBV18,-,TGTGCCAGCTCATCCTCTTTTGGAACTAATGAAAAACTGTTTTTT,CASSSSFGTNEKLFF
TRBJ2-3,once,TRBV7-2,TRBD2,TGTGCCAGCATCGAGAGGGTTAGCGGGGGGTGGGGAACGCAGTATTTT,CASIERVSGGWGTQYF
TRBJ2-3,-,TRBV5-1,-,TGCGCCAGCAGCTTGGTTAGGGAGGCGACAGATACGCAGTATTTT,CASSLVREATDTQYF
TRBJ2-1,-,TRBV3-1/TRBV3-2,-,TGTGCCAGCAGCCTATCGATTGCGGGCGGATTCGACAATGAGCAGTTCTTC,CASSLSIAGGFDNEQFF
TRBJ2-7,-,TRBV27,-,TGTGCCAGCAGTTCGGCAGGAAATTCCTACGAGCAGTACTTC,CASSSAGNSYEQYF
TRBJ2-3,-,TRBV11-2,-,TGTGCCAGCAGCCCGCGGGACAGCACAGATACGCAGTATTTT,CASSPRDSTDTQYF
TRBJ2-1,-,TRBV7-9,-,TGTGCCAGCAGCTTAAGGACCCTGGGTAATGAGCAGTTCTTC,CASSLRTLGNEQFF
TRBJ2-3,-,TRBV18,TRBD1,TGTGCCAGCTCACCAGAAACAGGGGATTTTTTTACGCAGTATTTT,CASSPETGDFFTQYF
TRBJ1-3,-,TRBV2,-,TGTGCCAGCAGTGTCACAGGGCCTGGAAACACCATATATTTT,CASSVTGPGNTIYF
TRBJ2-7,-,TRBV27,TRBD2,TGTGCCAGCAGTCTGACAGCGGGGTTCGGCGAGCAGTACTTC,CASSLTAGFGEQYF
TRBJ2-5,-,TRBV6-5,-,TGTGCCAGCAGTTATTCAGGGGGGACACAAGAGACCCAGTACTTC,CASSYSGGTQETQYF
TRBJ2-3,-,TRBV11-2,TRBD2,TGTGCCAGCAGCTTCGGACTAGCGGGTCATACATCTTTT,CASSFGLAGHTSF
TRBJ1-1,-,TRBV4-3,-,TGCGCCAGCAGCCAAGATAGCAGGGGAAACACTGAAGCTTTCTTT,CASSQDSRGNTEAFF
TRBJ1-5,-,TRBV4-3,-,TGCGCCAGCAGCCAAGAACGTAAACAGCCCCAGCATTTT,CASSQERKQPQHF
TRBJ2-1,-,TRBV19,TRBD2,TGTGCCAGTATAAATCGGGGTCTAGCGGGAGGGCCTAGCCCCTACAATGAGCAGTTCTTC,CASINRGLAGGPSPYNEQFF
TRBJ1-2,-,TRBV5-8,TRBD1,TGTGCCAGCAGCTTGGGTGGGACAGGGTCCGTTGGCTACACCTTC,CASSLGGTGSVGYTF
TRBJ2-1,-,TRBV5-6,TRBD2,TGTGCCAGCAGCCCTCCCGGGACTAGCGGTAACAATGAGCAGTTCTTC,CASSPPGTSGNNEQFF
TRBJ2-7,-,TRBV27,-,TGTGCCAGCAGTTTCCTTTGGGGAGAGACTGCGGACGAGCAGTACTTC,CASSFLWGETADEQYF
TRBJ2-1,-,TRBV19,TRBD1,TGTGCCAGTAGTAGCAGGGGGCGCGAAGTTCAGTTCTTC,CASSSRGREVQFF
TRBJ1-5,-,TRBV11-3,TRBD1,TGTGCCAGCAGCCTGGACAGGGGAGGGGGACAGCCCCAGCATTTT,CASSLDRGGGQPQHF
TRBJ1-1,-,TRBV7-8,-,TGTGCCAGCAGCTTAATAGGTTACACTGAAGCTTTCTTT,CASSLIGYTEAFF
TRBJ2-2,-,TRBV19,-,TGTGCCAGTAGTGACTCCGGGCCGCCCGGGGAGCTGTTTTTT,CASSDSGPPGELFF
TRBJ2-5,-,TRBV7-7,TRBD1,TGTGCCAGCAGCTCCCGTCCCTCAGGGGGAGAGACCCAGTACTTC,CASSSRPSGGETQYF
TRBJ2-3,-,TRBV5-1,TRBD2,TGCGCCAGCAGCTCACTAGCGGGCACAGATACGCAGTATTTT,CASSSLAGTDTQYF
TRBJ1-1,-,TRBV4-1,-,TGCGCCAGCAGCGAGCGAACACTCAGGGCAATGAACACTGAAGCTTTCTTT,CASSERTLRAMNTEAFF
TRBJ1-4,-,TRBV18,-,TGTGCCAGCTCTCAACTCCGGCGGCGAGAAGTTAATGAAAAACTGTTTTTT,CASSQLRRREVNEKLFF
TRBJ1-4,-,TRBV19,-,TGTGCCAGTAGTTGGACAGCAACTAATGAAAAACTGTTTTTT,CASSWTATNEKLFF
TRBJ2-3,-,TRBV7-6,-,TGTGCCAGCAGCTTAGTTGGAGATACGCAGTATTTT,CASSLVGDTQYF
TRBJ1-2,-,TRBV28,-,TGTGCCAGCAGTTTACCTGGGGCAGGGGAGGCTAACTATGGCTACACCTTC,CASSLPGAGEANYGYTF
TRBJ1-1,-,TRBV7-9,-,TGTGCCAGCAGCTTAAAGGATCAGGGTTACACTGAAGCTTTCTTT,CASSLKDQGYTEAFF
TRBJ2-5,-,TRBV18,-,TGTGCCAGCTCACCGGGGGGCGCGAATAATTTAGAGACCCAGTACTTC,CASSPGGANNLETQYF
TRBJ1-1,-,TRBV3-1/TRBV3-2,-,TGTGCCAGCAGCCAATCCACAGTGACTGAAGCTTTCTTT,CASSQSTVTEAFF
TRBJ2-5,-,TRBV9,TRBD1,TGTGCCAGCAGCCCCCAGGGACAGGGCCCGGCCCAGTACTTC,CASSPQGQGPAQYF
TRBJ2-1,-,TRBV6-5,TRBD2,TGTGCCAGCGGTCAGCGGGGGTCCTACAATGAGCAGTTCTTC,CASGQRGSYNEQFF
TRBJ1-1,-,TRBV7-6,TRBD1,TGTGCCAGCAGCTTTTGGGACAGGGACACTGAAGCTTTCTTT,CASSFWDRDTEAFF
TRBJ1-5,-,TRBV12-3/TRBV12-4,-,TGTGCCAGCAGTTTGGGCAGGATGGCCCAGCATTTT,CASSLGRMAQHF
TRBJ1-1,-,TRBV4-3,TRBD1,TGCGCCAGCAGCAACAGACAGGGGGCTATCACTGAAGCTTTCTTT,CASSNRQGAITEAFF
TRBJ2-5,-,TRBV9,-,TGTGCCAGCAGCGCACTCCCTTCCGGGGAGACCCAGTACTTC,CASSALPSGETQYF
TRBJ2-7,-,TRBV10-2,-,TGCGCCAGCAGTGAGACGGCGCGGGAGCAGTACTTC,CASSETAREQYF
TRBJ2-1,-,TRBV28,TRBD2,TGTGCCAGCAGTTTCCTAGCGGGATTTACCAGCTCCTACAATGAGCAGTTCTTC,CASSFLAGFTSSYNEQFF
TRBJ1-1,-,TRBV7-2,-,TGTGCCAGCAGCTTACTGGGTTTATCTGAAGCTTTCTTT,CASSLLGLSEAFF
TRBJ2-3,few,TRBV6-2/TRBV6-3,TRBD2,TGTGCCAGCAGCCTGGGGACTAGCGCAGATACGCAGTATTTT,CASSLGTSADTQYF
TRBJ2-1,-,TRBV5-1,-,TGCGCCAGCAGCTTGGGTGGGGAACTAACCCCGTTCTTC,CASSLGGELTPFF
TRBJ2-1,-,TRBV7-2,-,TGTGCCAGCAGGGAGGGAAGCGGAAGAGGGACCGAGCAGTTCTTC,CASREGSGRGTEQFF
TRBJ1-2,-,TRBV29-1,TRBD1,TGCAGCGTCGCGGACAGGGGAGGGGGTTATGGCTACACCTTC,CSVADRGGGYGYTF
TRBJ2-1,-,TRBV29-1,TRBD2,TGCAGCGTTGATTTGGCGGGGGGGCCGAATGAGCAGTTCTTC,CSVDLAGGPNEQFF
TRBJ2-3,-,TRBV19,-,TGTGCCAGTAGTATAGAGGGTAGCTTAGAACATACGCAGTATTTT,CASSIEGSLEHTQYF